The TCR beta chain described here comes from a study of T cell responses to AZD1222 COVID-19 vaccine. Whole-study context: Pooled in the analysis were second doses at about 4 or about 12 weeks. General study points: Compared with day 0, the breadth and depth of the Spike-specific TCR repertoire rose significantly after two doses of AZD1222.

This table comes from immunoSEQ multiplex PCR, and its TCRdb copy is limited to in-frame clones, with some not included. The sample lists more than 150,000 clones; about 91% were seen once. In the case of this clone: Its antigen is not identified.

The CDR3 covers 11 residues. Germline-derived CDR1 and CDR2 are GTSNPN and SVGIG (reference sequence). Trimming stripped 3 bases from V and 5 bases from J, with 7 bases between. The sample was peripheral blood, taken on day 0 of AZD1222 vaccination. The chain uses TRBV30 and TRBJ2-5, with unresolved D. This receptor was identified in an adult in good health. This CDR3 is CAWRQRETQYF. The DNA of the CDR3 is TGTGCCTGGAGACAGAGGGAGACCCAGTACTTC.